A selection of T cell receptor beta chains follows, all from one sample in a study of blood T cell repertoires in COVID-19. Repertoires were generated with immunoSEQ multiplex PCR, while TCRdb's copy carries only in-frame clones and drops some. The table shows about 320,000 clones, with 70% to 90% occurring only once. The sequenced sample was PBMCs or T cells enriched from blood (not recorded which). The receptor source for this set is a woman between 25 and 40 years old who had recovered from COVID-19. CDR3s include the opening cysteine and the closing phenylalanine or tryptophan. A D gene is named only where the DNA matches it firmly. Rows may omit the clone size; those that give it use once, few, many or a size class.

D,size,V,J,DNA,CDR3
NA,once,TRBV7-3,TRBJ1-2,TGTGCCAGCAGCTCGGAGGGAGGCTCTGACTATGGCTACACCTTC,CASSSEGGSDYGYTF
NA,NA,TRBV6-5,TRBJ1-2,TGTGCCAGCAGCCGAGGGGTCGGGAGCTATGGCTACACCTTC,CASSRGVGSYGYTF
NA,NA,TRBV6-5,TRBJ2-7,TGTGCCAGCAGCCCCGGCAGGACTCCCTCCTACGAGCAGTACTTC,CASSPGRTPSYEQYF
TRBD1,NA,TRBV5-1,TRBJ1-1,TGCGCCAGCAGCTTGGGTGCGGGACAGGGCCTATTGAACACTGAAGCTTTCTTT,CASSLGAGQGLLNTEAFF
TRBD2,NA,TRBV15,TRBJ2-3,TGTGCCACCAGCAGAGGACTAGCGGGGGGGACGGATACGCAGTATTTT,CATSRGLAGGTDTQYF
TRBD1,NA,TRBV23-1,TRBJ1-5,TGCGCCAGCAGTCAATTGGGGACAGGGGGCGACCGGGTCCAGCCCCAGCATTTT,CASSQLGTGGDRVQPQHF
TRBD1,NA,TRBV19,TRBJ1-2,TGTGCCAGTACCTCAGGGGGCAGCTATGGCTACACCTTC,CASTSGGSYGYTF
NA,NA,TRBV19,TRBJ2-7,TGTGCCAGTAGTATCGAACTCTCCTACGAGCAGTACTTC,CASSIELSYEQYF
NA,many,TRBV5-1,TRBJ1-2,TGCGCCAGCAGCGCGTTCGGGGAACCAGGGGCCGACTATGGCTACACCTTC,CASSAFGEPGADYGYTF
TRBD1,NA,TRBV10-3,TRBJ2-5,TGTGCCATCAGCGACGACAGGGGGCAGATGGAGACCCAGTACTTC,CAISDDRGQMETQYF
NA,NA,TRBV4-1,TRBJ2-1,TGCGCCAGCAGCCAAGTTCGGGGTTATGAGCAGTTCTTC,CASSQVRGYEQFF
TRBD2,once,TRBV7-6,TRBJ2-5,TGTGCCAGCAGCTTAGCCGGACTAGCGTCTCCTAACTTC,CASSLAGLASPNF
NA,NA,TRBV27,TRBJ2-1,TGTGCCAGCACTGAGGGGGGGCGAAGTTACAATGAGCAGTTCTTC,CASTEGGRSYNEQFF
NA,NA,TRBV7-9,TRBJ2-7,TGTGCCAGCAGCTTAGCGGTGGACAACGAGCAGTACTTC,CASSLAVDNEQYF
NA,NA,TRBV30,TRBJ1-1,TGTGCCTGGAGTGTAGGGGGACCTACTGAAGCTTTCTTT,CAWSVGGPTEAFF
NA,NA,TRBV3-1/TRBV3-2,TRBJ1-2,TGTGCCAGCAGCTCGTATTTCGGGGACTTTAACTATGGCTACACCTTC,CASSSYFGDFNYGYTF
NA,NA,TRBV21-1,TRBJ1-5,TGTGCCAGCAGCATCCCGGGGAATAGCAATCAGCCCCAGCATTTT,CASSIPGNSNQPQHF
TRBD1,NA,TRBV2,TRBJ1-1,TGTGCCAGGGACAGGGCTCACAACACTGAAGCTTTCTTT,CARDRAHNTEAFF
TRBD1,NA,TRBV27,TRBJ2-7,TGTGCCAGCAGTTCATTGACAGGGCCAGACTCTCCCTACGAGCAGTACTTC,CASSSLTGPDSPYEQYF
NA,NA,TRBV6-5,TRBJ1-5,TGTGCCAGCAGTTACTCGAGAGTTACAGCAAATCAGCCCCAGCATTTT,CASSYSRVTANQPQHF
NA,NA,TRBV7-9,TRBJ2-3,TGTGCCAGCAGCTACGGAGAGTCCATCACAGATACGCAGTATTTT,CASSYGESITDTQYF
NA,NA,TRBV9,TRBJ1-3,TGTGCCAGCAGCGTAGCGGGTGGGGGAAACACCATATATTTT,CASSVAGGGNTIYF
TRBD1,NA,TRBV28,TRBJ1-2,TGTGCCAGCAGGTCCCCAGGGGGCAACTATGGCTACACCTTC,CASRSPGGNYGYTF
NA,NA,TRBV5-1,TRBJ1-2,TGCGCCAGCAGCTTGGAGGGAGTGACTGGCTACACCTTC,CASSLEGVTGYTF
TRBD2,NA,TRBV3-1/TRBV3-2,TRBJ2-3,TGTGCCAGCAGCCAAGATAGGGTAGCGGGGGTCGCCAAAGATACGCAGTATTTT,CASSQDRVAGVAKDTQYF
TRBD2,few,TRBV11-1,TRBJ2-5,TGTGCCAGCAACGAGTATACTGGCGGGGGGTCGGAGACCCAGTACTTC,CASNEYTGGGSETQYF
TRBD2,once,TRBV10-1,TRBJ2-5,TGCGCCAGCAGTGAGTCGACGCTAGCGGGGGGCCAAGCGCGGGAGACCCAGTACTTC,CASSESTLAGGQARETQYF
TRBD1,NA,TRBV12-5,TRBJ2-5,TGTGCTAGTGGTCTAGGGACAGGGGCGTCGTGGGCCCAGTACTTC,CASGLGTGASWAQYF
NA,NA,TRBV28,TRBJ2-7,TGTGCCAGCACCCGCCCGGGAAACGAGCAGTACTTC,CASTRPGNEQYF
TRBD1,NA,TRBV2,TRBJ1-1,TGTGCCAGCAGTGAGGGACAGGGACGCACTGAAGCTTTCTTT,CASSEGQGRTEAFF
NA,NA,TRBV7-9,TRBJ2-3,TGTGCCAGCAGCCGGGCGGGAACGGATACGCAGTATTTT,CASSRAGTDTQYF
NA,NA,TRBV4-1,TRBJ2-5,TGCGCCAGCAGCCAAGCCGGGACTGGCCAAGAGACCCAGTACTTC,CASSQAGTGQETQYF
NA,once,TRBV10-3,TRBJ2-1,TGTGCCATCAGTGAGCTCGGGAATGAGCAGTTCTTC,CAISELGNEQFF
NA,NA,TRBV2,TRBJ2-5,TGTGCCAGCAGTGAGTCGGTGGGCTCAGAGACCCAGTACTTC,CASSESVGSETQYF
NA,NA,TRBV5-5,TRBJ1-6,TGTGCCAGCAGCTGGACTTCAGGGGTCGGAGATTCACCCCTCCACTTT,CASSWTSGVGDSPLHF
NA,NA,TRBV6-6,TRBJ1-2,TGTGCCAGCAGTCCTTCGCCCGATCTGAGTGGCTACACCTTC,CASSPSPDLSGYTF
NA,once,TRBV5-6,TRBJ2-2,TGTGCCAGCAGCGCGGGGACTGTGGGAACCGGGGAGCTGTTTTTT,CASSAGTVGTGELFF
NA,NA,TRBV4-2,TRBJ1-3,TGTGCCAGCAGCCAAGGTGGGGCAGGGGGAAACACCATATATTTT,CASSQGGAGGNTIYF
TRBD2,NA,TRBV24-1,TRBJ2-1,TGTGCCACCAGTGATGGACTAGCGGGGGGGCGAGAGCAGTTCTTC,CATSDGLAGGREQFF
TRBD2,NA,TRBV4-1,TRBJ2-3,TGCGCCAGCAGCTACAGGCCTGGCGGGGGGAACACAGATACGCAGTATTTT,CASSYRPGGGNTDTQYF
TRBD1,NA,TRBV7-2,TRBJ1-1,TGTGCCAGCAGCTCAGGCGGGACAGGGCGTGTTTTGGCTTTCTTT,CASSSGGTGRVLAFF